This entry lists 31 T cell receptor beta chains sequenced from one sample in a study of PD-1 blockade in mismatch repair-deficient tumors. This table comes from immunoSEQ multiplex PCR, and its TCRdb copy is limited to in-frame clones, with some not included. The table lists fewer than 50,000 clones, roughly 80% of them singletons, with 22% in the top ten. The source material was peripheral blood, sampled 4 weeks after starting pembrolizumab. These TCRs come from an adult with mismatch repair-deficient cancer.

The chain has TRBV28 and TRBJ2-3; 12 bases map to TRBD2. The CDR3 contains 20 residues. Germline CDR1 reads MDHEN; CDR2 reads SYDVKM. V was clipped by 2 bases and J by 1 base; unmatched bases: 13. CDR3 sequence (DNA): TGTGCCAGCAGTTTAGGGGGGTGGACTAGCGGGACGAGGGGCACAGATACGCAGTATTTT. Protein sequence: CASSLGGWTSGTRGTDTQYF.

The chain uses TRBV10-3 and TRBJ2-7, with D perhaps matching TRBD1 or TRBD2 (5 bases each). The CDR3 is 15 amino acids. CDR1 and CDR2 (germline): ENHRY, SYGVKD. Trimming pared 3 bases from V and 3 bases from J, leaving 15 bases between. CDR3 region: CAISEMADGGYEQYF. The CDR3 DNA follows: TGTGCCATCAGTGAAATGGCAGATGGGGGCTACGAGCAGTACTTC.

CDR3 nucleotides: TGTGCCAGTAGTATGGGTTACAGGCTTCATAGCAATCAGCCCCAGCATTTT. This codes for CASSMGYRLHSNQPQHF. The genes are TRBV19 and TRBJ1-5; weak D call: TRBD1 (5 bases). The CDR3 length is 17 residues. Germline V gene lookup returns CDR1 LNHDA and CDR2 SQIVND (reference sequence). V was trimmed by 3 bases and J by 0 bases, leaving 15 bases between them.

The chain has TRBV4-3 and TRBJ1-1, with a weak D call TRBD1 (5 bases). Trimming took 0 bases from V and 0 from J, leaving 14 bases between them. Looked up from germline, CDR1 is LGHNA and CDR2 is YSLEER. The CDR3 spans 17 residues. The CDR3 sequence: CASSQDWRGPLNTEAFF. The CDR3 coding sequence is TGCGCCAGCAGCCAAGATTGGAGGGGCCCTTTGAACACTGAAGCTTTCTTT.

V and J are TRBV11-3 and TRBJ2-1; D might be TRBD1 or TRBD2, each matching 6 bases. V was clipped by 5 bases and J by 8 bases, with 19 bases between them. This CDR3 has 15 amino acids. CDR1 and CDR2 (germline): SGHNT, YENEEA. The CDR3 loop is CASSRGARVYDEQFF. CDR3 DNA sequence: TGTGCCAGCAGCAGGGGGGCTAGGGTTTACGATGAGCAGTTCTTC.

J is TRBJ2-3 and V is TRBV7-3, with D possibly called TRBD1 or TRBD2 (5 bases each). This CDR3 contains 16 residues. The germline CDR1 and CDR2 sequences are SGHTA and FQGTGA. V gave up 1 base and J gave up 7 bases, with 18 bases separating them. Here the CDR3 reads CASSLKTGAGKHTQYF. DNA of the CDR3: TGTGCCAGCAGCTTAAAAACCGGGGCGGGTAAACATACGCAGTATTTT.

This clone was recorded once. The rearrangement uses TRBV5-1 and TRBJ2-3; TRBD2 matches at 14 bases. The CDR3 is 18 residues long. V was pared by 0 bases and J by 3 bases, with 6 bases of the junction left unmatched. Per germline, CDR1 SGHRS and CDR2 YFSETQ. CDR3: CASSLAGTSGSGTDTQYF. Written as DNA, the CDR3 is TGCGCCAGCAGCTTGGCGGGGACTAGCGGGAGCGGTACAGATACGCAGTATTTT.

As DNA, the CDR3 is TGCGCCAGCAGCGTACTAGCGGGAGCCTACGAGCAGTACTTC. Protein: CASSVLAGAYEQYF. V usage is TRBV5-1 and J usage is TRBJ2-7; 11 positions match TRBD2. V shed 4 bases, J shed 2 bases, and the junction held 2 bases outside the gene matches. Germline V gives CDR1 SGHRS, CDR2 YFSETQ. The CDR3 has 14 residues.

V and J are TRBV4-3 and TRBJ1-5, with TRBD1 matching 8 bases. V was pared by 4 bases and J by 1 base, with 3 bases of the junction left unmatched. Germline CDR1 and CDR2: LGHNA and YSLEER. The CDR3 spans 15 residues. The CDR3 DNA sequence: TGCGCCAGCAGCCCCGGACAGGGAAGCAATCAGCCCCAGCATTTT. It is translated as CASSPGQGSNQPQHF.

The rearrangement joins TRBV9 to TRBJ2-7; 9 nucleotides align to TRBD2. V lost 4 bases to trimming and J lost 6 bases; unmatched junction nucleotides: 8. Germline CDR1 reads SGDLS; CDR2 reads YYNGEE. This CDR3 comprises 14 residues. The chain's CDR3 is CASSPGLAPSEQYF. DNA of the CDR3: TGTGCCAGCAGCCCAGGACTAGCGCCCTCCGAGCAGTACTTC.

This CDR3 is CASSTGINIQYF. CDR3 DNA sequence: TGCGCCAGCAGTACAGGGATAAACATTCAGTACTTC. The rearrangement joins TRBV10-2 to TRBJ2-4; D is perhaps TRBD1 (6 bases). The CDR3 spans 12 residues. Germline loops: CDR1 WSHSY, CDR2 SAAADI. V lost 5 bases, J lost 6 bases, and 8 bases lay in between.

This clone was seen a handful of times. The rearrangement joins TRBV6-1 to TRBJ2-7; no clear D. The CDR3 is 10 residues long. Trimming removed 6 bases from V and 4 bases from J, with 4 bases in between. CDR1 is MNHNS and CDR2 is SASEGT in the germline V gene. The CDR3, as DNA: TGTGCCAGCAGGCTATACGAGCAGTACTTC. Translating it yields CASRLYEQYF.

DNA for the CDR3: TGTGCCAGCAGCCAGACTAGCGGGAGTGAGGAGACCCAGTACTTC. It translates to CASSQTSGSEETQYF. This chain links TRBV11-2 with TRBJ2-5; 12 positions agree with TRBD2. This CDR3 is built from 15 residues. Germline CDR1 is SGHAT and CDR2 is FQNNGV. V shed 5 bases and J 5 bases; nucleotides not matched to a gene: 6. Full variable domain (missing parts from reference TRBV11-2 and TRBJ2-5): EAGVAQSPRYKIIEKRQSVAFWCNPISGHATLYWYQQILGQGPKLLIQFQNNGVVDDSQLPKDRFSAERLKGVDSTLKIQPAKLEDSAVYLCASSQTSGSEETQYFGPGTRLLVL.

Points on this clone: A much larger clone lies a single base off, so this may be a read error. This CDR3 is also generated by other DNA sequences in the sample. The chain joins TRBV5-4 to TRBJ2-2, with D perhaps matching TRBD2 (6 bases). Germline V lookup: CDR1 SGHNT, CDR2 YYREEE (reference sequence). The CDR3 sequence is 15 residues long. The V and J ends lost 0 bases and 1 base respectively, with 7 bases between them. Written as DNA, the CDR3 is TGTGCCAGCAGCTTGGCGGGAGTGAACACCGGGGAGCTGTTTTTT. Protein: CASSLAGVNTGELFF.

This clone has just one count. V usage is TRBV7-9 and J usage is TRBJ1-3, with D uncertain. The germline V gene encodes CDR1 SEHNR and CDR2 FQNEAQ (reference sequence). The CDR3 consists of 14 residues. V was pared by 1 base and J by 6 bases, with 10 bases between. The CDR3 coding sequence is TGTGCCAGCAGCTTAGTGGGAAGACCAAACACCATATATTTT. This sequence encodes CASSLVGRPNTIYF.

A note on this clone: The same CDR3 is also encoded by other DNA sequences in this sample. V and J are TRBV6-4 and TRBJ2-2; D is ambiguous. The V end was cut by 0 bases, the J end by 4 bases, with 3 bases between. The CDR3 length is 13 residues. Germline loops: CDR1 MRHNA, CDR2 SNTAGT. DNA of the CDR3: TGTGCCAGCAGTGACTCTAGCACCGGGGAGCTGTTTTTT. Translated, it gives CASSDSSTGELFF.

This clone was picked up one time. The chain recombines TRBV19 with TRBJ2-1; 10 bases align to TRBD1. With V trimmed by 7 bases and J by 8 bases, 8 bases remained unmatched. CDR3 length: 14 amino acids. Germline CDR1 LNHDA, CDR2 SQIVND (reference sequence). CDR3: CASNVGTGAHEQFF. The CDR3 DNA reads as TGTGCCAGTAACGTGGGGACAGGGGCCCATGAGCAGTTCTTC.

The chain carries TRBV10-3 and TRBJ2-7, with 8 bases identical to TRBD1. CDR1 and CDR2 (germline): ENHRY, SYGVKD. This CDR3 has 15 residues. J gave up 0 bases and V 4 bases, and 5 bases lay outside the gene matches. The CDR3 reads CAISVQGANSYEQYF. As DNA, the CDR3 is TGTGCCATCAGTGTGCAGGGGGCGAACTCCTACGAGCAGTACTTC.

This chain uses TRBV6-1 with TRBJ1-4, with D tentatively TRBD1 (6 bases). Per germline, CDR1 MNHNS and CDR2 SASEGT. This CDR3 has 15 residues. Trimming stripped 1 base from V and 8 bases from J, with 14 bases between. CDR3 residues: CASSEGAGVGEKLFF. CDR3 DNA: TGTGCCAGCAGTGAAGGGGCAGGGGTCGGGGAAAAACTGTTTTTT.

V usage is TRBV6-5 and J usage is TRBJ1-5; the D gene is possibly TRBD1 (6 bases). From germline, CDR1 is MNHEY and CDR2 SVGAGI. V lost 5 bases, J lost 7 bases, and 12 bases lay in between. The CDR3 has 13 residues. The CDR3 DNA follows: TGTGCCAGCAGTCTCGGGGGCGAACAGCCCCAGCATTTT. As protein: CASSLGGEQPQHF.

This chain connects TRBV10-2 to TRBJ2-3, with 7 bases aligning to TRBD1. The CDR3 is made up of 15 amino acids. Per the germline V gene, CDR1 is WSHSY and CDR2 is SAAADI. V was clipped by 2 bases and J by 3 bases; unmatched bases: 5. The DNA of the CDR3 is TGCGCCAGCAGTGAGGGGACAGTTGGAACAGATACGCAGTATTTT. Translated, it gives CASSEGTVGTDTQYF.

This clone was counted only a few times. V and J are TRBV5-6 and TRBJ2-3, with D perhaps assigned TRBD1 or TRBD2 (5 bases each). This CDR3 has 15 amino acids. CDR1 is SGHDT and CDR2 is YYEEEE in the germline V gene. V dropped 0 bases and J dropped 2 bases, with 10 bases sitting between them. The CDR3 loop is CASSLGTGLTDTQYF. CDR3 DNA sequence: TGTGCCAGCAGCTTGGGCACAGGACTCACAGATACGCAGTATTTT.

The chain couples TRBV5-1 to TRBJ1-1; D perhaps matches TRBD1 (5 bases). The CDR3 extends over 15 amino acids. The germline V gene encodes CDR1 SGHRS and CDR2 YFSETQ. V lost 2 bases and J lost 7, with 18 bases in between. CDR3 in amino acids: CASSFSTAPGLEAFF. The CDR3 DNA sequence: TGCGCCAGCAGCTTCTCGACAGCTCCGGGACTTGAAGCTTTCTTT.

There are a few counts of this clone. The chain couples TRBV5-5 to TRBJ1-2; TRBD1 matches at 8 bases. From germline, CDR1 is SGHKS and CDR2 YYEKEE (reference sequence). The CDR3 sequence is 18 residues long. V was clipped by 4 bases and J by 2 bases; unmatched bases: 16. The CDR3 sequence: CASSPLISTGARNYGYTF. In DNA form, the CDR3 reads TGTGCCAGCAGCCCGCTAATATCGACAGGGGCCCGCAACTATGGCTACACCTTC. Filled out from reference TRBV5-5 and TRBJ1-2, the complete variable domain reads DAGVTQSPTHLIKTRGQQVTLRCSPISGHKSVSWYQQVLGQGPQFIFQYYEKEERGRGNFPDRFSARQFPNYSSELNVNALLLGDSALYLCASSPLISTGARNYGYTFGSGTRLTVV.

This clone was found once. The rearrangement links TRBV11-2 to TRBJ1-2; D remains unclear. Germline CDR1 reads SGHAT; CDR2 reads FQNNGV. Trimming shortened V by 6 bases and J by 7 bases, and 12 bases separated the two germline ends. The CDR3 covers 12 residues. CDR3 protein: CASSIQSSGYTF. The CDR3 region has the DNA TGTGCCAGCAGTATTCAGTCGAGTGGCTACACCTTC.

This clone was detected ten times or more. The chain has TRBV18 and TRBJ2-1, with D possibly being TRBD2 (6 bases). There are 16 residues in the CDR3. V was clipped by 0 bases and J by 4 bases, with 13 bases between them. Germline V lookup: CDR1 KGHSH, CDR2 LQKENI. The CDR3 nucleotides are TGTGCCAGCTCACCACCTGCTAGCGCGTTATACAATGAGCAGTTCTTC. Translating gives CASSPPASALYNEQFF.

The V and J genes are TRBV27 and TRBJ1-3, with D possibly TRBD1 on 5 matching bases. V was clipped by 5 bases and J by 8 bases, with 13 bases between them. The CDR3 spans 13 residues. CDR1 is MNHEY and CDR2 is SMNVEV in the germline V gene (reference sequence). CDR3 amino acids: CASSGTGDDTIYF. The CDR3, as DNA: TGTGCCAGCAGTGGCACAGGAGACGACACCATATATTTT.

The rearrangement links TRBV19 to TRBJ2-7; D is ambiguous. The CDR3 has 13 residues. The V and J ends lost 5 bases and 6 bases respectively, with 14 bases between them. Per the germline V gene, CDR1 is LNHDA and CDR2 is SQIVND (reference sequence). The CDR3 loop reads CASSPAAFGEQYF. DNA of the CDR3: TGTGCCAGTAGTCCGGCAGCCTTTGGCGAGCAGTACTTC.

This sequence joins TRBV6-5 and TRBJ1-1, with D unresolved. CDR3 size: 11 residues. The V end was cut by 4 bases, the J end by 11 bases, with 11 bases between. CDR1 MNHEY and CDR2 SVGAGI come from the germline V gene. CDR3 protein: CASSSQGSAFF. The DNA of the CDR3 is TGTGCCAGCAGTTCGCAAGGTTCGGCTTTCTTT.

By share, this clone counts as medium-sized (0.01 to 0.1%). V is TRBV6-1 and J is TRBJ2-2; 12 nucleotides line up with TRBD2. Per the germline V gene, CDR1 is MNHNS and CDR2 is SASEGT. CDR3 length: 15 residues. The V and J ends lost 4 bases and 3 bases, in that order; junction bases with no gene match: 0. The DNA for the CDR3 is TGTGCCAGCAGTGGACTAGCGGGAGACACCGGGGAGCTGTTTTTT. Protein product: CASSGLAGDTGELFF.

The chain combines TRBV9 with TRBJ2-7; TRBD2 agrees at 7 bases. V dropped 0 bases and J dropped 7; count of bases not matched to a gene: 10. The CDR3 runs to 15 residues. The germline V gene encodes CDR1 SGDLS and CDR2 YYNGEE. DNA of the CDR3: TGTGCCAGCAGCGTAGGCGTAGCGCCAGCGGGGGAGCAGTACTTC. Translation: CASSVGVAPAGEQYF.